This T cell receptor (beta chain) was sequenced during a study of vaccination effects on CD4 cells after COVID-19. Overall study: Two doses of BNT162b2 or mRNA-1273 vaccine were administered to participants.

A note on this clone: Its antigen is not identified.

CD4+ T cells were isolated after approximately 10 days of culture. Previously uninfected by SARS-CoV-2, the vaccine recipients also showed negative nucleocapsid antibodies. Half-medium replacement with IL-2 medium occurred on days 3 and 7. The repertoire was sequenced with immunoSEQ multiplex PCR; TCRdb's copy has only in-frame clones and lacks some. The table lists about 70,000 clones, approximately 71% of them singletons, with roughly 1.9% in the top ten. Trimming removed 3 bases at V and 0 bases at J, with 3 bases between. The CDR3 extends over 13 amino acids. CDR1 is SGHTA and CDR2 is FQGNSA in the germline V gene. Study-wide findings and caveats: Marked clonal contraction was seen late after vaccination (in both infection- and vaccine-induced clones).

Specimen: CD4+ T cells from PBMCs cultured without peptide, collected before COVID-19 vaccination. This sequence joins TRBV7-2 and TRBJ2-1; no definite D call. The TCR comes from a human donor who received a COVID-19 vaccine. CDR3 sequence (DNA): TGTGCCAGCAGCTTTCGCTCCTACAATGAGCAGTTCTTC. Translation: CASSFRSYNEQFF.